A selection of T cell receptor beta chains follows, all from one sample in a study of CD8+ T cells in alopecia areata. Data came from immunoSEQ multiplex PCR; TCRdb stores just in-frame clones and leaves some out. Altogether about 250,000 clones are present, 50% to 75% being singletons, with the ten largest covering 0.75% to 0.95%. The sample was CD4+ T cells sorted from blood, taken around week 53, from a patient treated with tofacitinib. Receptor source: a human donor with alopecia areata. Each CDR3 is given with its conserved first and last residue. The D gene is left open where the match is weak. Rows may omit the clone size; those that give it use once, few, many or a size class.

CDR3	DNA	J	D	size	length	V
CASSQDQVSGTGDGYTF	TGTGCCAGCAGCCAAGATCAAGTATCCGGGACAGGGGATGGCTACACCTTC	TRBJ1-2	TRBD1	.	17	TRBV4-2
CSVVESEAFF	TGCAGCGTTGTGGAGTCTGAAGCTTTCTTT	TRBJ1-1	.	.	10	TRBV29-1
CASSLGTLDEQYF	TGTGCCAGCAGCTTAGGGACCTTGGACGAGCAGTACTTC	TRBJ2-7	.	.	13	TRBV7-2
CAGGRANTEAFF	TGTGCCGGGGGAAGGGCCAACACTGAAGCTTTCTTT	TRBJ1-1	.	.	12	TRBV30
CASSLDHRIYEQYF	TGCGCCAGCAGCTTGGATCACAGAATCTACGAGCAGTACTTC	TRBJ2-7	.	.	14	TRBV5-1
CASLLAGSTYNEQFF	TGTGCCAGCTTACTAGCGGGGAGTACTTACAATGAGCAGTTCTTC	TRBJ2-1	TRBD2	few	15	TRBV7-3
CASSPQHQETQYF	TGTGCCAGCTCACCGCAACACCAAGAGACCCAGTACTTC	TRBJ2-5	.	.	13	TRBV18
CASSWDRGYEQYF	TGTGCCAGCAGTTGGGACCGGGGATACGAGCAGTACTTC	TRBJ2-7	.	few	13	TRBV5-6
CASSPAGGARTNEKLFF	TGTGCCAGCTCACCGGCAGGAGGGGCGAGAACTAATGAAAAACTGTTTTTT	TRBJ1-4	.	.	17	TRBV18
CSVLATGYTGELFF	TGCAGCGTTCTCGCGACAGGGTATACCGGGGAGCTGTTTTTT	TRBJ2-2	TRBD1	.	14	TRBV29-1
CASSLARGLEQYF	TGTGCCAGCAGCTTAGCTCGAGGGCTCGAGCAGTACTTC	TRBJ2-7	.	.	13	TRBV6-5
CASSFDGGMGNIQYF	TGTGCCAGCAGCTTCGACGGGGGCATGGGAAACATTCAGTACTTC	TRBJ2-4	.	.	15	TRBV11-2
CASSQGTGGSNGNSPLHF	TGTGCCAGCAGCCAAGGTACAGGGGGTTCGAACGGTAATTCACCCCTCCACTTT	TRBJ1-6	TRBD1	.	18	TRBV4-2
CAWSGGGLETQYF	TGTGCCTGGAGTGGAGGAGGATTGGAGACCCAGTACTTC	TRBJ2-5	.	few	13	TRBV30
CASSFELAGDEQYF	TGTGCCAGCAGCTTCGAACTAGCGGGGGACGAGCAGTACTTC	TRBJ2-7	TRBD2	.	14	TRBV7-9
CASSLAVRPNTEAFF	TGTGCCAGCAGCTTGGCGGTCAGGCCGAACACTGAAGCTTTCTTT	TRBJ1-1	.	.	15	TRBV5-6
CSAYTPNIQYF	TGCAGTGCGTATACGCCGAACATTCAGTACTTC	TRBJ2-4	.	few	11	TRBV20-1
CASSLMRGGGRTGELFF	TGTGCCAGCAGCTTAATGCGAGGAGGGGGGCGTACCGGGGAGCTGTTTTTT	TRBJ2-2	.	few	17	TRBV11-2
CASSVGGGGGWNEQFF	TGTGCCAGCAGCGTAGGAGGCGGCGGGGGGTGGAATGAGCAGTTCTTC	TRBJ2-1	TRBD2	.	16	TRBV9
CASSSWETQYF	TGTGCCAGCAGCTCCTGGGAGACCCAGTACTTC	TRBJ2-5	.	.	11	TRBV5-6
CATSPGQLGNYGYTF	TGTGCCACCAGTCCTGGCCAGCTGGGTAACTATGGCTACACCTTC	TRBJ1-2	.	.	15	TRBV15
CASSDVGPYGYTF	TGTGCCAGCAGTGACGTAGGGCCCTATGGCTACACCTTC	TRBJ1-2	.	.	13	TRBV6-1
CASSLSGGTQYF	TGCGCCAGCAGCTTGAGTGGAGGGACCCAGTACTTC	TRBJ2-5	.	.	12	TRBV5-1
CASSLLDSSYGYTF	TGTGCCAGCAGCTTGTTGGACAGTAGCTATGGCTACACCTTC	TRBJ1-2	.	.	14	TRBV5-4
CASSPAGDGYTF	TGTGCCAGCTCACCGGCGGGGGATGGCTACACCTTC	TRBJ1-2	.	.	12	TRBV18
CASSLAQGPYGYTF	TGCGCCAGCAGCTTGGCTCAGGGGCCCTATGGCTACACCTTC	TRBJ1-2	.	.	14	TRBV5-1
CSVVEGKAFF	TGCAGCGTTGTAGAGGGGAAAGCTTTCTTT	TRBJ1-1	.	.	10	TRBV29-1
CASSESSYEQYF	TGTGCCAGCAGTGAAAGCTCCTACGAGCAGTACTTC	TRBJ2-7	.	few	12	TRBV2
CASGDRGSTEAFF	TGTGCCAGCGGCGACAGGGGGAGCACTGAAGCTTTCTTT	TRBJ1-1	TRBD1	.	13	TRBV7-3
CSVHHWAGQETQYF	TGCAGCGTCCACCATTGGGCCGGCCAAGAGACCCAGTACTTC	TRBJ2-5	.	.	14	TRBV29-1
CSVEEFSQETQYF	TGCAGCGTTGAAGAGTTCAGCCAAGAGACCCAGTACTTC	TRBJ2-5	.	few	13	TRBV29-1
CASSEVANYGYTF	TGTGCCAGTTCCGAGGTAGCTAACTATGGCTACACCTTC	TRBJ1-2	.	.	13	TRBV19
CASQHAGRGAKNIQYF	TGCGCCAGCCAGCACGCAGGGAGGGGCGCCAAAAACATTCAGTACTTC	TRBJ2-4	TRBD2	few	16	TRBV23-1
CASSVVGQTNTGELFF	TGTGCCAGCAGCGTAGTGGGACAGACTAACACCGGGGAGCTGTTTTTT	TRBJ2-2	TRBD1	once	16	TRBV9
CAWSMGLNSPLHF	TGTGCCTGGAGTATGGGGTTAAATTCACCCCTCCACTTT	TRBJ1-6	.	once	13	TRBV30
CASSASRNRAWGTDTQYF	TGTGCCAGCAGTGCCTCGAGAAACAGGGCTTGGGGCACAGATACGCAGTATTTT	TRBJ2-3	.	.	18	TRBV25-1
CASSFSSPGHEQYF	TGTGCCAGCAGCTTCTCTAGCCCCGGCCACGAGCAGTACTTC	TRBJ2-7	.	.	14	TRBV7-9